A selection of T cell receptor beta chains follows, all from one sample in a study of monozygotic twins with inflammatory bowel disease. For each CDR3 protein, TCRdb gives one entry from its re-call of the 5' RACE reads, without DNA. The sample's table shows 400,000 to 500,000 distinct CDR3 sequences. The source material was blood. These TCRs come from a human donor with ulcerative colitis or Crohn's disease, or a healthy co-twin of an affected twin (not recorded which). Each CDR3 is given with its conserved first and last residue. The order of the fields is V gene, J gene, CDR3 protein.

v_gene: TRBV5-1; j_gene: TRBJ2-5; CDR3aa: CASSSGLADARKTQYF
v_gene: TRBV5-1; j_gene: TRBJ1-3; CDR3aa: CASRPGGANGNTIYF
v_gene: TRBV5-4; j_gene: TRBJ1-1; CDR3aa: CASSWGAAGLNTEAFF
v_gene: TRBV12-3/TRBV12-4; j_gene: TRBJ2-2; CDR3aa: CASSLEIGAGELFF
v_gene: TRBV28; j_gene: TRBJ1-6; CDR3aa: CASLTGQEYSPLHF
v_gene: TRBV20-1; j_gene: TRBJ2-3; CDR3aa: CSARVGGGDTQYF
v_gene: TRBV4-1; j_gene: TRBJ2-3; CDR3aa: CASSRGSSSTDTQYF
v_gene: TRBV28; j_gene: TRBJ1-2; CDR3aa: CASSRFRQGASGYTF
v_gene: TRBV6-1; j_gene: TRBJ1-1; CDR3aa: CASRPTGVAVNTEAFF
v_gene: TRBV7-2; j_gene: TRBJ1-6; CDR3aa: CASSQKDLGHNSPLHF
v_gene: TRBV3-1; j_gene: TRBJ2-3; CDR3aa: CATTISTGIGDTQYF
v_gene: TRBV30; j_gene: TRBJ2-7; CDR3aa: CAWEGTYEQYF
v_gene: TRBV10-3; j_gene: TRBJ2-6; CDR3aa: CAISGGRGQAVGANVLTF
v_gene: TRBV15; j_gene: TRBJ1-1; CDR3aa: CATSRDLGEGNTEAFF
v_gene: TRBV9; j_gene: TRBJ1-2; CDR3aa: CASSPGQGDYGYTF
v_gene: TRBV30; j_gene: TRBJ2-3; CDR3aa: CACRKGADTQYF
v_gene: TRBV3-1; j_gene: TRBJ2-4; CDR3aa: CASSQEEGIQYF
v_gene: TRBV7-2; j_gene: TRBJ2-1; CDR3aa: CASSLEPWASSGNEQFF
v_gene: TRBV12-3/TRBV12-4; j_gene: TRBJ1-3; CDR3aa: CASSLVGSPGNTIYF
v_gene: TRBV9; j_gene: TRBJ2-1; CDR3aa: CASSAGQGLDEQFF
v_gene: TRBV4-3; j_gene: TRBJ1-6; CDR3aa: CASSRTGPNSYNSPLHF
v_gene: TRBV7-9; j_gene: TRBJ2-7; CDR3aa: CASSSYERDRFYEQYF